This record concerns one TCR beta chain sequence. Its matching antigen is unknown. Nested PCRs of approximately 16 and 9 cycles, two in total, were run on TCRalpha and TCRbeta cDNA. For each CDR3 protein, TCRdb gives one entry from its re-call of the 5' RACE reads, without DNA. This sample's clone table lists 330,000 or so distinct CDR3 sequences. This CDR3 region has 17 residues. Per germline, CDR1 SQVTM and CDR2 ANQGSEA. The data were taken from a study of monozygotic twins with inflammatory bowel disease. The study, taken as a whole, reports: Telling different T cell subtypes apart from each other was not possible.

Specimen: blood. The TCR originated in a human donor with ulcerative colitis or Crohn's disease, or a healthy co-twin of an affected twin (not recorded which). The rearrangement uses TRBV29-1 and TRBJ2-4; TCRdb calls TRBD1, which cannot be checked without DNA. CDR3 protein: CSVSGSTGGVAKNIQYF.